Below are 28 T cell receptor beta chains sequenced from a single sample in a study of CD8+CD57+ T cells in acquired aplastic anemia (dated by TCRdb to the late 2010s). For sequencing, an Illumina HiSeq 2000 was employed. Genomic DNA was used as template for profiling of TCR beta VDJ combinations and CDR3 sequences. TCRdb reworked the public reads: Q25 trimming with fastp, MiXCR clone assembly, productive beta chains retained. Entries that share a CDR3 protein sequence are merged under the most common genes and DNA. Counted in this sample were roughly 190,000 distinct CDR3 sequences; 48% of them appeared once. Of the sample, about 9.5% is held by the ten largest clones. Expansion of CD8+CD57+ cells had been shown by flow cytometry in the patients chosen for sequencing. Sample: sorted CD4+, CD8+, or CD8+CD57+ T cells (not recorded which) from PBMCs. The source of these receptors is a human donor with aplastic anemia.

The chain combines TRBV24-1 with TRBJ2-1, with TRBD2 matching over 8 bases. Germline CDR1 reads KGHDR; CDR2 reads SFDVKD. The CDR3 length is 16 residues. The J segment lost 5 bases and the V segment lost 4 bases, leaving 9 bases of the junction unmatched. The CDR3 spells CATSDPGGTPDNEQFF. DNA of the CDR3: TGTGCCACCAGTGACCCGGGGGGGACACCAGACAATGAGCAGTTCTTC.

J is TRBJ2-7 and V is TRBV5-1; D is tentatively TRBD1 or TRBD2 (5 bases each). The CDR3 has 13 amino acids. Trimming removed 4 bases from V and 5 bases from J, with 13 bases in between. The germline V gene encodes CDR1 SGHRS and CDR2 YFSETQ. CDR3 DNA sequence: TGCGCCAGCAGCCGGGACGGAACAGACGAGCAGTACTTC. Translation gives CASSRDGTDEQYF.

CDR3 loop: CASSEEMPGSYNEQFF. CDR3 DNA: TGTGCCAGCAGTGAGGAGATGCCAGGGTCCTACAATGAGCAGTTCTTC. This chain connects TRBV2 to TRBJ2-1; D is perhaps TRBD1 (5 bases). CDR1 is SNHLY and CDR2 is FYNNEI in the germline V gene. The CDR3 length is 16 residues. Trimming cost V 3 bases and J 1 base, with 13 bases left between them.

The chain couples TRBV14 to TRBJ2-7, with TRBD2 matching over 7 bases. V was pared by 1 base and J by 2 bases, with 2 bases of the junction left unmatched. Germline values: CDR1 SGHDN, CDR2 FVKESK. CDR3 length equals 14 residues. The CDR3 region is CASSQVAGAYEQYF. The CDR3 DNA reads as TGTGCCAGCAGCCAAGTGGCGGGAGCCTACGAGCAGTACTTC.

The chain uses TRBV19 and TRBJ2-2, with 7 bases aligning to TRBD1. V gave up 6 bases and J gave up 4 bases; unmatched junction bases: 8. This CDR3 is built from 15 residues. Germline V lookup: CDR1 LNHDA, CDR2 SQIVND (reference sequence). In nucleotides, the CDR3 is TGTGCCAGTAGCCCCAGGACAGGACTCACCGGGGAGCTGTTTTTT. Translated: CASSPRTGLTGELFF.

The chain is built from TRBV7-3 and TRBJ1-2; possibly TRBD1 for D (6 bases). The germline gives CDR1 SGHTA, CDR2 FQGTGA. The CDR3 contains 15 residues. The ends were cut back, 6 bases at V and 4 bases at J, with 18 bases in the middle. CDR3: CASSVNDRSIYGYTF. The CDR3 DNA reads TGTGCCAGCAGTGTTAATGACAGGTCGATCTATGGCTACACCTTC.

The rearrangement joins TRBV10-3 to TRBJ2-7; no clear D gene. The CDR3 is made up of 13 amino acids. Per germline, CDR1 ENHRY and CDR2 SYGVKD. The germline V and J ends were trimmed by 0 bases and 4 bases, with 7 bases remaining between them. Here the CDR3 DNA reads TGTGCCATCAGTGAGTCGAATGGGTACGAGCAGTACTTC. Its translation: CAISESNGYEQYF.

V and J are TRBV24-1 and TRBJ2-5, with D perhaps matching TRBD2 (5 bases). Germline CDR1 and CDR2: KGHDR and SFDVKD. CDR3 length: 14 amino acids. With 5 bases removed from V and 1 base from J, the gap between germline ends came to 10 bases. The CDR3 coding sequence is TGTGCCACCAGTGGAGGGCAGTCCCAAGAGACCCAGTACTTC. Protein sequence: CATSGGQSQETQYF.

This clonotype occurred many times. The CDR3 nucleotides read TGTGCCACCAGGGAAAATTCACCCCTCCACTTT. Protein product: CATRENSPLHF. The chain has TRBV10-3 and TRBJ1-6, with a possible D match to TRBD1 (5 bases). CDR3 size: 11 residues. Looked up from germline, CDR1 is ENHRY and CDR2 is SYGVKD. V was clipped by 10 bases and J by 7 bases, with 8 bases between them.

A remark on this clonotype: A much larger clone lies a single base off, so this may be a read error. The chain's CDR3 is CSARLNPGGGLFTDTQHF. The CDR3 DNA sequence: TGCAGTGCTAGGTTAAATCCGGGGGGCGGACTGTTTACAGATACGCAGCATTTT. J is TRBJ2-3 and V is TRBV20-1, with D possibly matching TRBD1 (6 bases). The J call is doubtful: the DNA matches TRBJ1-5 better. Per the germline V gene, CDR1 is DFQATT and CDR2 is SNEGSKA (reference sequence). The length of the CDR3 is 18 residues.

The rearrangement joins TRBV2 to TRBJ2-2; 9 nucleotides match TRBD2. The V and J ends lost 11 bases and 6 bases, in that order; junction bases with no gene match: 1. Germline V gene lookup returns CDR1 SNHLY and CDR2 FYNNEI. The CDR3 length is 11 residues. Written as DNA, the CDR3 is TGTGCCCGCGGGGGGGCCGGGGAGCTGTTTTTT. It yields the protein CARGGAGELFF.

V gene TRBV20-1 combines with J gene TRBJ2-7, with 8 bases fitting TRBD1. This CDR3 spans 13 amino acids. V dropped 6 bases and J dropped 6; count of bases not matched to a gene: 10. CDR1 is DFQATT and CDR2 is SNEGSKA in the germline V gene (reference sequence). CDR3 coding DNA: TGCAGTGCCCAACGGGACAGGCAGGGCGAGCAGTACTTC. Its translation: CSAQRDRQGEQYF.

CDR3: CASSTRSGLGETQYF. The CDR3 DNA follows: TGTGCCAGCAGCACCCGCTCGGGCCTCGGGGAGACCCAGTACTTC. The chain carries TRBV7-3 and TRBJ2-5; D is unresolved. This CDR3 spans 15 amino acids. Trimming took off 5 bases at V and 5 bases at J, with 18 bases between the two ends. Germline lookup yields CDR1 SGHTA and CDR2 FQGTGA. The full variable domain, rest sourced from reference TRBV7-3 and TRBJ2-5, is GAGVSQTPSNKVTEKGKYVELRCDPISGHTALYWYRQSLGQGPEFLIYFQGTGAADDSGLPNDRFFAVRPEGSVSTLKIQRTERGDSAVYLCASSTRSGLGETQYFGPGTRLLVL.

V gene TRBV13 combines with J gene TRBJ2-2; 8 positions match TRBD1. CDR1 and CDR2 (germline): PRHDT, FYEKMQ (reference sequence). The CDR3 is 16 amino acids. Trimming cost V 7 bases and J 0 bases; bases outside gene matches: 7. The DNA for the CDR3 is TGTGCCAGCACCAACCTGGACAGGGCGAACACCGGGGAGCTGTTTTTT. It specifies CASTNLDRANTGELFF. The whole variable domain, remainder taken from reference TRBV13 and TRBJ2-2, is AAGVIQSPRHLIKEKRETATLKCYPIPRHDTVYWYQQGPGQDPQFLISFYEKMQSDKGSIPDRFSAQQFSDYHSELNMSSLELGDSALYFCASTNLDRANTGELFFGEGSRLTVL.

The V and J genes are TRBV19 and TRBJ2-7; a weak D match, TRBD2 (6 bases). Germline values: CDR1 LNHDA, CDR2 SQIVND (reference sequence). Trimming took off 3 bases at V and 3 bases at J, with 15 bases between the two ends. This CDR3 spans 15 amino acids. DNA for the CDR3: TGTGCCAGTAGTATTGTGTGGGGACTGAGCTACGAGCAGTACTTC. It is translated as CASSIVWGLSYEQYF.

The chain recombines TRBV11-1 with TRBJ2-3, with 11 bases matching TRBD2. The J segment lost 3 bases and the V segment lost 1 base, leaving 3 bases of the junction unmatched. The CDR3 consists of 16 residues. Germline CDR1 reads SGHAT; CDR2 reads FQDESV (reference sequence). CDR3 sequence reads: CASSLGASGRTDTQYF. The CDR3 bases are TGTGCCAGCAGCTTAGGGGCTAGCGGGAGGACAGATACGCAGTATTTT.

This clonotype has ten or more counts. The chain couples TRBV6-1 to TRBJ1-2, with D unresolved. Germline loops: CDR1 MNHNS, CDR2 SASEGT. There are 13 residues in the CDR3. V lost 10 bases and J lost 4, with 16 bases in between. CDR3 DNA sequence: TGTGCCATCGGAGGGAACGGTGTCTATGGCTACACCTTC. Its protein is CAIGGNGVYGYTF.

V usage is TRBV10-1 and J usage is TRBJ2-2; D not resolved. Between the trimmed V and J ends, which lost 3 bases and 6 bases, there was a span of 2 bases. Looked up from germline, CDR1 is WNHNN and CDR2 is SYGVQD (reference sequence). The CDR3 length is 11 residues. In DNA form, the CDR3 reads TGCGCCAGCAGTGAAGCCGGGGAGCTGTTTTTT. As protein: CASSEAGELFF.

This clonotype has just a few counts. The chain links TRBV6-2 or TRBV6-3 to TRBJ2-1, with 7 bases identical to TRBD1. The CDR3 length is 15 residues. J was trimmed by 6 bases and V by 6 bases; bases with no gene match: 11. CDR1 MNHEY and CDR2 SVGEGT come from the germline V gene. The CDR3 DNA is TGTGCCAGCAGGGCCGACAGGGTATTTCGCAATGAGCAGTTCTTC. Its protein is CASRADRVFRNEQFF.

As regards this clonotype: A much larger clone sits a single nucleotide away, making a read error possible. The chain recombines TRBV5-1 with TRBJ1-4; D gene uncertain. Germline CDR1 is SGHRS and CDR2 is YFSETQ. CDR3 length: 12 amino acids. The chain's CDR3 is CAGSLDWQEVFF. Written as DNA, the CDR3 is TGCGCCGGCAGCTTGGACTGGCAAGAGGTGTTTTTT.

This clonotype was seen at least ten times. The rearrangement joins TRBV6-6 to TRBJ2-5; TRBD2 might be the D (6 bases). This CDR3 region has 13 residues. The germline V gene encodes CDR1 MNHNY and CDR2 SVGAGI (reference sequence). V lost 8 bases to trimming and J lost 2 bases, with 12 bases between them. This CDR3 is CASLSGRQETQYF. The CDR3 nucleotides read TGTGCCAGCCTGAGCGGGCGGCAAGAGACCCAGTACTTC.

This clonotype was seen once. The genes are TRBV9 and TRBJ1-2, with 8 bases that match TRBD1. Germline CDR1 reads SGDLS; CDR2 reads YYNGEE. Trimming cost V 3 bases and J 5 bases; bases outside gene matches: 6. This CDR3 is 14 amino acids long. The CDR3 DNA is TGTGCCAGCAGCGCAACGGACAGGGTGTATGGCTACACCTTC. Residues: CASSATDRVYGYTF.

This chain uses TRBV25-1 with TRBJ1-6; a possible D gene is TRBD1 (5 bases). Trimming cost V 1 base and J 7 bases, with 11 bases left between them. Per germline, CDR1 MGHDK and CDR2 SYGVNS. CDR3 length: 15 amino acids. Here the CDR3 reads CASSESDSPNSPLHF. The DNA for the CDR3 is TGTGCCAGCAGTGAATCCGACAGCCCCAATTCACCCCTCCACTTT. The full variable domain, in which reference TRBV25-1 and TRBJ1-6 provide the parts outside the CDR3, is EADIYQTPRYLVIGTGKKITLECSQTMGHDKMYWYQQDPGMELHLIHYSYGVNSTEKGDLSSESTVSRIRTEHFPLTLESARPSHTSQYLCASSESDSPNSPLHFGNGTRLTVT.

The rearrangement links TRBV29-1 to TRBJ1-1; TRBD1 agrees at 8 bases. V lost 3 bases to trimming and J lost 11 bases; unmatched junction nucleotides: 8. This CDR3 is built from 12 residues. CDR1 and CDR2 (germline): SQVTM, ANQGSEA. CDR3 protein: CSVDPGGDRAFF. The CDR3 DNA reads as TGCAGCGTTGATCCAGGGGGCGATAGGGCTTTCTTT.

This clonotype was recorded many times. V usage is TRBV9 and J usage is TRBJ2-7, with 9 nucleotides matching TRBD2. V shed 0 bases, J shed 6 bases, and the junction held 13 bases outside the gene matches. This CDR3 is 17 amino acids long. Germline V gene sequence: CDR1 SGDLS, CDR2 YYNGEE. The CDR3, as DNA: TGTGCCAGCAGCGTAGATGCCTTGAGCGGGAGGTTGAGCGAGCAGTACTTC. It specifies CASSVDALSGRLSEQYF.

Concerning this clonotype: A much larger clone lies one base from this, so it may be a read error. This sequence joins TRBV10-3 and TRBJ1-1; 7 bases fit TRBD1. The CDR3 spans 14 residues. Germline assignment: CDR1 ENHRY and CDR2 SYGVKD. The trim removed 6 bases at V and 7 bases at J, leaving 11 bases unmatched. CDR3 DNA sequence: TGTGCCATCAGGATCGACAGGGTTCAAGGTGAAGCTTTCTTT. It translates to CAIRIDRVQGEAFF.

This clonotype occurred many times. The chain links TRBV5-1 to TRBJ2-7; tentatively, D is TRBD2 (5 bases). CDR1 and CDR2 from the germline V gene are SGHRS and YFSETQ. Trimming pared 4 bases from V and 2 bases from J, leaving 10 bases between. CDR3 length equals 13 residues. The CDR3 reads CASSVRVAYEQYF. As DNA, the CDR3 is TGCGCCAGCAGCGTGCGGGTTGCCTACGAGCAGTACTTC.

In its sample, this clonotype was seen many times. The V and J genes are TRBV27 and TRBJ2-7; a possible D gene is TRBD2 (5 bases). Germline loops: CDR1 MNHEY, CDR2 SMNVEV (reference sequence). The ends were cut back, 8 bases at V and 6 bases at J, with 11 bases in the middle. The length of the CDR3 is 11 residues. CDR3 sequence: CASRIRGEQYF. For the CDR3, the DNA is TGTGCCAGCCGTATACGGGGCGAGCAGTACTTC.